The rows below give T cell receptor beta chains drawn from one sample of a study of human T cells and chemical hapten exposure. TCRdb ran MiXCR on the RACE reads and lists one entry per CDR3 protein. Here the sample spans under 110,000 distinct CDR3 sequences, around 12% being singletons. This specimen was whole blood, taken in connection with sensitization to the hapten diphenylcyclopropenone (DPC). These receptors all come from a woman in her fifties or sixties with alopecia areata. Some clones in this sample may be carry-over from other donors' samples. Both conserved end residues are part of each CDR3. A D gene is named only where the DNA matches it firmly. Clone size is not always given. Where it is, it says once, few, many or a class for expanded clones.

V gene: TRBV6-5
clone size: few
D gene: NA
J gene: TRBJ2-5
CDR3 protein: CASSYKIKGTQYF
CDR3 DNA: TGTGCCAGCAGTTACAAAATTAAGGGGACCCAGTACTTC

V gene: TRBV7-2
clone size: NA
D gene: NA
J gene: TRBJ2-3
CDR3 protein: CASSSQGFADTQYF
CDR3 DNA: TGTGCCAGCAGCTCACAGGGTTTTGCAGATACGCAGTATTTT

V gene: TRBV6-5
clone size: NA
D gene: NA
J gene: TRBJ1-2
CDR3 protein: CASSLKANYGYTF
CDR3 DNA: TGTGCCAGCAGTTTGAAGGCCAACTATGGCTACACCTTC

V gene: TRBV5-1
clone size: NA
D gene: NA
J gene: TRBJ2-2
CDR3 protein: CASSLSPPAGELFF
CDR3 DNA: TGCGCCAGCAGCTTGTCCCCCCCGGCCGGGGAGCTGTTTTTT

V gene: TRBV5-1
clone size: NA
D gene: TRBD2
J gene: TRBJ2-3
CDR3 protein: CASRRGGSTDTQYF
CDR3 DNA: TGCGCCAGCAGGCGGGGCGGGAGTACAGATACGCAGTATTTT

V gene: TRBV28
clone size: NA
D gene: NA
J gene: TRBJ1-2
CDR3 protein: CASERQPYGYTF
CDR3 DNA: TGTGCCAGCGAGAGACAGCCCTATGGCTACACCTTC

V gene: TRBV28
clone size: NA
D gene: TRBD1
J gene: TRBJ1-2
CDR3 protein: CASSFRTGAYGYTF
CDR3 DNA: TGTGCCAGCAGTTTCAGGACAGGGGCCTATGGCTACACCTTC

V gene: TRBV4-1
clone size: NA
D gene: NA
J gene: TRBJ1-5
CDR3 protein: CASSQAGSNQPQHF
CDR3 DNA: TGCGCCAGCAGCCAAGCTGGTAGCAATCAGCCCCAGCATTTT

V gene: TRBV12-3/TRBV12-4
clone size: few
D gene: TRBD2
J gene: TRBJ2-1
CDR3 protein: CASSSRTSGRILGGYNEQFF
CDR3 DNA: TGTGCCAGCAGCTCCCGGACTAGCGGGAGGATATTAGGCGGCTACAATGAGCAGTTCTTC

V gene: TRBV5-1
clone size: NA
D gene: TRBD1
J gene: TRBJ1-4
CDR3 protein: CASSPSRTGIIETNEKLFF
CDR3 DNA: TGCGCCAGCAGCCCTTCGAGGACAGGGATAATTGAGACTAATGAAAAACTGTTTTTT

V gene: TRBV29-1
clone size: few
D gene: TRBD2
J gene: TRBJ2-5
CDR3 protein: CSVASSGGFQETQYF
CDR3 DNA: TGCAGCGTTGCGAGTAGCGGGGGATTCCAAGAGACCCAGTACTTC

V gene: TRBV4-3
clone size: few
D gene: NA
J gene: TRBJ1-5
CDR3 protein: CASSQEVRGSNQPQHF
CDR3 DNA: TGCGCCAGCAGCCAAGAGGTCCGGGGTAGCAATCAGCCCCAGCATTTT

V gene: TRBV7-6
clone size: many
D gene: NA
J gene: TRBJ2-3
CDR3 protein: CASSSGTGPTDTQYF
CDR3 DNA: TGTGCCAGCAGCAGCGGGACAGGTCCCACAGATACGCAGTATTTT

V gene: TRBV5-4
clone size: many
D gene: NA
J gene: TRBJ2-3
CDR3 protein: CASSPSDPGSGTDTQYF
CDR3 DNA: TGTGCCAGCAGCCCGTCAGATCCAGGGTCCGGGACAGATACGCAGTATTTT

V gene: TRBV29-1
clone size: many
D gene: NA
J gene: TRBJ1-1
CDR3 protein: CSVSFGPRRDTEAFF
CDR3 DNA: TGCAGCGTGAGTTTCGGCCCCAGGAGGGACACTGAAGCTTTCTTT

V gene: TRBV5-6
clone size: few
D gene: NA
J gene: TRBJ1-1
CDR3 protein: CASSLRSEAFF
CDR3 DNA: TGTGCCAGCAGCTTGCGTAGTGAGGCTTTCTTT

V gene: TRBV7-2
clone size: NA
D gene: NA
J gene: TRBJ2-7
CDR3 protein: CASSPDGSSYEQYF
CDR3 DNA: TGTGCCAGCAGCCCGGACGGGAGCTCCTACGAGCAGTACTTC

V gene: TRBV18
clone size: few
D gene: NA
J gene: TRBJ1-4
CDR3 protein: CASSPMTAHEKLFF
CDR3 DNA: TGTGCCAGCTCACCAATGACAGCTCATGAAAAACTGTTTTTT

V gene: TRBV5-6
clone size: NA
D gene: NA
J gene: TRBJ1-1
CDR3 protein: CASSPTRENTEAFF
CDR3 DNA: TGTGCCAGCAGCCCTACAAGGGAGAACACTGAAGCTTTCTTT

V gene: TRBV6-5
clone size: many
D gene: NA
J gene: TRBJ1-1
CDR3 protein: CASSRATRSGTEAFF
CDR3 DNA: TGTGCCAGCAGCAGAGCAACACGGAGTGGAACTGAAGCTTTCTTT

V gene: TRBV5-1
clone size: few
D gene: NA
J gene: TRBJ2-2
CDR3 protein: CASSLGQTGELFF
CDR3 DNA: TGCGCCAGCAGCTTGGGACAGACCGGGGAGCTGTTTTTT

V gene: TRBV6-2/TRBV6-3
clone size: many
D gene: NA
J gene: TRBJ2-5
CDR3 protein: CASSYFQETQYF
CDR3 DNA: TGTGCCAGCAGTTACTTTCAAGAGACCCAGTACTTC

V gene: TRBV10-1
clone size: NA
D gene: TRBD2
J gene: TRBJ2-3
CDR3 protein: CASKATSGGTQYF
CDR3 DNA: TGCGCCAGCAAGGCTACGAGCGGGGGAACGCAGTATTTT

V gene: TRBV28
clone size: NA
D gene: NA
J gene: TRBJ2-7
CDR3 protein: CASTTAGTGPYEQYF
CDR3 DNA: TGTGCCAGCACCACGGCCGGGACGGGACCTTACGAGCAGTACTTC

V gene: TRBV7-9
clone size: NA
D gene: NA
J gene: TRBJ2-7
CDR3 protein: CASSLISEGGSYEQYF
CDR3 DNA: TGTGCCAGCAGCTTAATTTCTGAAGGGGGGTCCTACGAGCAGTACTTC

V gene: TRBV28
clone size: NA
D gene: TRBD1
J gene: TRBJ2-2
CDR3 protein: CASSQLTGGWDTGELFF
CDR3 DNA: TGTGCCAGCAGTCAACTGACAGGGGGCTGGGACACCGGGGAGCTGTTTTTT

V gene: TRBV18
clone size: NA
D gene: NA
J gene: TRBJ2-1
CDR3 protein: CASSPRDPNSYNEQFF
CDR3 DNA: TGTGCCAGCTCACCAAGGGACCCAAACTCCTACAATGAGCAGTTCTTC

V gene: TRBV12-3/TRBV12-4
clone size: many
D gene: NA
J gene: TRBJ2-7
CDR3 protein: CASSLGDLYEQYF
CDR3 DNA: TGTGCCAGCAGTTTGGGGGATCTATACGAGCAGTACTTC

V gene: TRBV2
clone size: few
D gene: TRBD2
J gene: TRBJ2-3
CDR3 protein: CADFGLAGSGDTQYF
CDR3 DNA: TGTGCCGACTTCGGACTAGCGGGATCCGGAGATACGCAGTATTTT

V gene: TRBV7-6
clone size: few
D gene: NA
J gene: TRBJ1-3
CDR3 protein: CASSLEVAANSGNTIYF
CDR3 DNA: TGTGCCAGCAGCTTAGAGGTCGCAGCCAACTCTGGAAACACCATATATTTT

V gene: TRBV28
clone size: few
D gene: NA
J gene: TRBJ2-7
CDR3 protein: CASGYVNEQYF
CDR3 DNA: TGTGCCAGCGGTTATGTAAACGAGCAGTACTTC

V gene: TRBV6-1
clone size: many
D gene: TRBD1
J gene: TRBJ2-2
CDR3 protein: CASRLGQLNTGELFF
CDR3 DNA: TGTGCCAGCAGGCTGGGACAGCTAAATACCGGGGAGCTGTTTTTT

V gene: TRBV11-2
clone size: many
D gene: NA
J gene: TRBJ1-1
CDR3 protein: CASSPLGAAFF
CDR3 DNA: TGTGCCAGCAGCCCACTGGGGGCAGCTTTCTTT

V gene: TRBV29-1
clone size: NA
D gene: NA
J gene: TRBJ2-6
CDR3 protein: CSVEGRGAGANVLTF
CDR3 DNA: TGCAGCGTTGAAGGGCGGGGAGCTGGGGCCAACGTCCTGACTTTC

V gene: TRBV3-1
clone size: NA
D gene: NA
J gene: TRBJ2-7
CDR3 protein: CASSGEAYYEQYF
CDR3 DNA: TGTGCCAGCAGTGGGGAGGCATACTACGAGCAGTACTTC

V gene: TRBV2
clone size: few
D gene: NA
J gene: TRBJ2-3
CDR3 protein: CASAARDTQYF
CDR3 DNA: TGTGCCAGCGCAGCCAGGGATACGCAGTATTTT

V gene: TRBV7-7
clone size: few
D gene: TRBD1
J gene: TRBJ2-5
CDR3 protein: CASSFGTAETQYF
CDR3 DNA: TGTGCCAGCAGCTTCGGGACAGCCGAGACCCAGTACTTC

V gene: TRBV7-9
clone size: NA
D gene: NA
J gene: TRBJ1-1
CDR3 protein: CASSLLGNGPSTEAFF
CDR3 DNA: TGTGCCAGCAGCTTACTGGGGAATGGGCCGAGCACTGAAGCTTTCTTT

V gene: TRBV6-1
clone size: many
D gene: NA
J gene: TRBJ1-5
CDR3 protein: CASSVLVGAVHF
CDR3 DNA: TGTGCCAGCAGTGTGTTGGTTGGGGCAGTGCATTTT

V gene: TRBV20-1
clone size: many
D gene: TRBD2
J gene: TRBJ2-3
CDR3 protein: CSAAGLAATDTQYF
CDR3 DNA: TGCAGTGCAGCGGGACTAGCGGCCACAGATACGCAGTATTTT

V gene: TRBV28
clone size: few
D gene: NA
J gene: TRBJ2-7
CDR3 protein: CASGNRVWYEQYF
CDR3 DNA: TGTGCCAGCGGGAACAGGGTTTGGTACGAGCAGTACTTC

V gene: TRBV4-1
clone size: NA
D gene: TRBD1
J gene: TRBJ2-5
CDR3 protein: CASSQDEGGYETQYF
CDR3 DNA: TGCGCCAGCAGCCAAGATGAAGGGGGCTACGAGACCCAGTACTTC

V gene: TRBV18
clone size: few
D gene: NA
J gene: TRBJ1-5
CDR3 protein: CASSPWADSNQPQHF
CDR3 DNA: TGTGCCAGCTCACCATGGGCAGATAGCAATCAGCCCCAGCATTTT

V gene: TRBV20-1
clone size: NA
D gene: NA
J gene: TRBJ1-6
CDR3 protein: CSAPITGVFSSPLHF
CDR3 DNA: TGCAGTGCTCCTATAACCGGGGTATTCTCTTCACCCCTCCACTTT

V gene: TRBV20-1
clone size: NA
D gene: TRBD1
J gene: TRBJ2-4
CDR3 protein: CSAKGAGKNIQYF
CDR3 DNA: TGCAGTGCTAAGGGGGCAGGCAAAAACATTCAGTACTTC

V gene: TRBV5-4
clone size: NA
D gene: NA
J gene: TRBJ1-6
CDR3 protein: CASSFGGLSYPLHF
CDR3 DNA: TGTGCCAGCAGCTTTGGCGGTCTATCCTACCCCCTCCACTTT

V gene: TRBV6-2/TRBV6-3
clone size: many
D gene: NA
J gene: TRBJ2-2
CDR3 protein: CASRLGGAARTGELFF
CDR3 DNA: TGTGCCAGCCGTCTTGGCGGGGCTGCACGCACCGGGGAGCTGTTTTTT

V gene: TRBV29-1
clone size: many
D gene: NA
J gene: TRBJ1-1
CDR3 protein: CSVESGNTEAFF
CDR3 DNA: TGCAGCGTTGAATCCGGGAACACTGAAGCTTTCTTT

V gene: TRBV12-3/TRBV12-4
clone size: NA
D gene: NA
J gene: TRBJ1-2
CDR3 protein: CASSYRGSYGHTF
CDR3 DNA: TGTGCCAGCAGTTACCGGGGCAGCTATGGCCACACCTTC

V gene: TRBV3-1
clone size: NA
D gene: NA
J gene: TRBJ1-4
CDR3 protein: CASSPMFGGGEKLFF
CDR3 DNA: TGTGCCAGCAGCCCCATGTTTGGCGGGGGTGAAAAACTGTTTTTT

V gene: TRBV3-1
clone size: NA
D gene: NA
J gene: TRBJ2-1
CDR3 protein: CASSQAGTRNEQFF
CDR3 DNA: TGTGCCAGCAGCCAAGCGGGGACCCGCAATGAGCAGTTCTTC

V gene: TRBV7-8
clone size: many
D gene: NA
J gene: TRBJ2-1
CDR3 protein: CASSSRDSFVGEQFF
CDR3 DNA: TGTGCCAGCAGCTCCCGGGACTCCTTTGTTGGTGAGCAGTTCTTC

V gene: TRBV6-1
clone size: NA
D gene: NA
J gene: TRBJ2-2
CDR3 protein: CASALQGNTGELFF
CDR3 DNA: TGTGCCAGCGCCTTACAGGGGAACACCGGGGAGCTGTTTTTT

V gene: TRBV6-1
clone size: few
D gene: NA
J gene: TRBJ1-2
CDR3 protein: CASSQTQGGYGYTF
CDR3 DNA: TGTGCCAGCAGCCAAACACAGGGAGGCTATGGCTACACCTTC